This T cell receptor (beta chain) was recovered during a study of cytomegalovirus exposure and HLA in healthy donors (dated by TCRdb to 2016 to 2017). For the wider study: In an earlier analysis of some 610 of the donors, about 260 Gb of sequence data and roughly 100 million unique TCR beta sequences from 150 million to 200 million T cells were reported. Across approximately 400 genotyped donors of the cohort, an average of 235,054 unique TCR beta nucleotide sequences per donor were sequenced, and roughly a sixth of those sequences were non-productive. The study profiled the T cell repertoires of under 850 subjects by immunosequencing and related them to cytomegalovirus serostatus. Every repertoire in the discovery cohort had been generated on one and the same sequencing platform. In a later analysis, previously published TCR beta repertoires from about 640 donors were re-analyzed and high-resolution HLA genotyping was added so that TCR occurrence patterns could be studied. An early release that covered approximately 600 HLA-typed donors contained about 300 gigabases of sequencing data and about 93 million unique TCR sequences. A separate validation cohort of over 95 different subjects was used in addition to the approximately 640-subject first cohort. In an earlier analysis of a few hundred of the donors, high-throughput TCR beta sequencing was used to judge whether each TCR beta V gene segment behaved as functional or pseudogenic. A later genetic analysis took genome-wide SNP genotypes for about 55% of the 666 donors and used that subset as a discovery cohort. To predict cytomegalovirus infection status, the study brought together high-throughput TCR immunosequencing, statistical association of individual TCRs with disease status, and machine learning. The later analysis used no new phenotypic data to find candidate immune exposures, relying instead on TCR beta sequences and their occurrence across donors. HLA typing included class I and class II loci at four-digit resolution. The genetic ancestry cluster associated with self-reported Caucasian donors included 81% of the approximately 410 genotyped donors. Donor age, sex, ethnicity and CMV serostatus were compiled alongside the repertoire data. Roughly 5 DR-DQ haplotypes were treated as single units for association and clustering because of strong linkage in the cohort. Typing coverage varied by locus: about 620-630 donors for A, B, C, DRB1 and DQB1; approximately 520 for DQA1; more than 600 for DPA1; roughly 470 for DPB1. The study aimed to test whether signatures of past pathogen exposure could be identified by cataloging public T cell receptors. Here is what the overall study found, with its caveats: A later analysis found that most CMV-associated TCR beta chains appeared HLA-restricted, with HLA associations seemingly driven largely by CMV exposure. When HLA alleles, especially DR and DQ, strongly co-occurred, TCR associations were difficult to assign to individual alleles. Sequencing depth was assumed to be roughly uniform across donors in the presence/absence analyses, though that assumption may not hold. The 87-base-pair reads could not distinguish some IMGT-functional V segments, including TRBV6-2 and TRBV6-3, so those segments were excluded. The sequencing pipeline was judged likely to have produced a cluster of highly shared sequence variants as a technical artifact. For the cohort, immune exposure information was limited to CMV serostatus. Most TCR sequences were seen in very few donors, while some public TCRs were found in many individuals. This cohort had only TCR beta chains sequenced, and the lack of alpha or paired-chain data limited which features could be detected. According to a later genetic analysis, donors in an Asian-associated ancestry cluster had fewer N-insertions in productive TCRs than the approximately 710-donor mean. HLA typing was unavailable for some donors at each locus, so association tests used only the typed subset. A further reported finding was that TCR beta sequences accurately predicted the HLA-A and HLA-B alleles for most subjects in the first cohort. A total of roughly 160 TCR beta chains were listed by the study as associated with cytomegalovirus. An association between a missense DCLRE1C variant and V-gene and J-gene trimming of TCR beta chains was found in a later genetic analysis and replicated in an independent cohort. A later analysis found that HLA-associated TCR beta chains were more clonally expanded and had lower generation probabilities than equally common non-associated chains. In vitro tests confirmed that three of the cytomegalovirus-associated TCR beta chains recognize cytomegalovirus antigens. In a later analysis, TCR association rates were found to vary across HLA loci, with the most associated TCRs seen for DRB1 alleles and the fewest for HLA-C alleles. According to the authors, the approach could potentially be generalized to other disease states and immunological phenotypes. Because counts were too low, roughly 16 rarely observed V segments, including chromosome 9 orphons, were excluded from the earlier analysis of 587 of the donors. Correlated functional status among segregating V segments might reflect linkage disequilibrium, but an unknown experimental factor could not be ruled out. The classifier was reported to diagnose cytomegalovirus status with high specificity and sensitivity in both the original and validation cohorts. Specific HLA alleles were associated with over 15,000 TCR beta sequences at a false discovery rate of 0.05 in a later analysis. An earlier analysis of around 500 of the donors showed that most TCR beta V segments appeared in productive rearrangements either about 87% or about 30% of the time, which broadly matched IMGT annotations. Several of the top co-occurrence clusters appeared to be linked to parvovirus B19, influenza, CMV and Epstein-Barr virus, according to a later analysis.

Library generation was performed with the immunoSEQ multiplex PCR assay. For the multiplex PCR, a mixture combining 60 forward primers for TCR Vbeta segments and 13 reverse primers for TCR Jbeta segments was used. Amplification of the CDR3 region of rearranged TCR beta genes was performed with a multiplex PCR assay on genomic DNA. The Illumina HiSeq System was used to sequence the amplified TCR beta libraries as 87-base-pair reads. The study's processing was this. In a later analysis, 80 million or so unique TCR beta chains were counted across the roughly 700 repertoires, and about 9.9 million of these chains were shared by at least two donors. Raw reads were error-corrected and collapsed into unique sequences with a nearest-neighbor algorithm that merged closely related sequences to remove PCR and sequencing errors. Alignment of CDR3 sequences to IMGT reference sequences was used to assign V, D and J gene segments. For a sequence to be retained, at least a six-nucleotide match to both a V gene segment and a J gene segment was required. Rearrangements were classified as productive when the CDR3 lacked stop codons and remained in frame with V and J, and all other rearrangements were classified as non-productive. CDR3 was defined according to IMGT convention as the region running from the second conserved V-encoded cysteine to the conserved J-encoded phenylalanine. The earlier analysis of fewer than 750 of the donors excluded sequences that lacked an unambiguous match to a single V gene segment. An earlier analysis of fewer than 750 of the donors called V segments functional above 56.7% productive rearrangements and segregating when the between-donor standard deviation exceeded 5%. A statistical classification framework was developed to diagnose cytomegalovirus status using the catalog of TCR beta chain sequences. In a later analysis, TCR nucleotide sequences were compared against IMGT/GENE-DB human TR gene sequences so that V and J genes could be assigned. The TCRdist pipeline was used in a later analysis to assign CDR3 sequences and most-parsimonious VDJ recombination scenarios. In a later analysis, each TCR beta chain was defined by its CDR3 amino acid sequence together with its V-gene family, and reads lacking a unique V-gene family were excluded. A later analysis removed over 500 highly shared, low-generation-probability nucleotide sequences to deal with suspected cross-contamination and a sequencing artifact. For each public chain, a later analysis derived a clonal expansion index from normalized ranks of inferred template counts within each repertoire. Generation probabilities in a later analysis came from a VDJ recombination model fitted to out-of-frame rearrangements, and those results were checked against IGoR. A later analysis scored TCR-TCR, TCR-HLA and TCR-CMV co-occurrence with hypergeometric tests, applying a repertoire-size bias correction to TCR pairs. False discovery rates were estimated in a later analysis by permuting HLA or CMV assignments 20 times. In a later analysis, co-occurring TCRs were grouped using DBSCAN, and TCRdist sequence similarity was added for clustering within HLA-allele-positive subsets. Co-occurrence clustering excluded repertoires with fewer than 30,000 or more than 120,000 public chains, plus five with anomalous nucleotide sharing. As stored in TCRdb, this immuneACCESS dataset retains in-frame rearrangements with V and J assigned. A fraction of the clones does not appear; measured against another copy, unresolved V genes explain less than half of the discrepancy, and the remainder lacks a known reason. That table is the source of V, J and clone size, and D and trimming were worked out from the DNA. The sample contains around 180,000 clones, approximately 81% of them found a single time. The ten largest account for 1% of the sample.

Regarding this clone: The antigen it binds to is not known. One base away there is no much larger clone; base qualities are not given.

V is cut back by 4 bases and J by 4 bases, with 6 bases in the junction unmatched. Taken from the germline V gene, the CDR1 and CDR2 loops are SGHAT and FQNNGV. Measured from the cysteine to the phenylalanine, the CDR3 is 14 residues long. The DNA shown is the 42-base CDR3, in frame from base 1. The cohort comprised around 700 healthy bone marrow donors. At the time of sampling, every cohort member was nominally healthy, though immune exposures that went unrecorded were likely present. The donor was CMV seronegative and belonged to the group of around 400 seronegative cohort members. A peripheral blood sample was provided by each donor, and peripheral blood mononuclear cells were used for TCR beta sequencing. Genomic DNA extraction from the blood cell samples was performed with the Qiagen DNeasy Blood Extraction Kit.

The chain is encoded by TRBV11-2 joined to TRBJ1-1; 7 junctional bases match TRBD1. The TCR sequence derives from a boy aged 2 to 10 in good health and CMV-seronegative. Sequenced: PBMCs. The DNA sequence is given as TGTGCCAGCAGCTCGATTCAGGGGGGCACTGAAGCTTTCTTT. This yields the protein CASSSIQGGTEAFF.